This T cell receptor beta chain was recovered during a study of T cell responses to AZD1222 COVID-19 vaccine. Study background: Second-dose schedules of about 4 or about 12 weeks were combined.

The CDR3 totals 12 residues. Trimming cost V 6 bases and J 12 bases, with 15 bases left between them. Germline assignment: CDR1 MNHEY and CDR2 SVGAGI. Findings and limits, study-wide: The span of vaccine-associated CD4 TCRs extended across spike, with dominance at 160-218 and 743-854.

With respect to this clone: Its antigen is unidentified.

Assay: immunoSEQ multiplex PCR; the TCRdb copy retains only in-frame clones and omits some. The profile shows around 100,000 clones, about 86% of them singletons. The sequencing here drew on peripheral blood, taken on day 0 of AZD1222 vaccination. V and J are TRBV6-5 and TRBJ2-1; D gene unclear. This receptor was taken from an adult in good health. CDR3: CASRDPSLGQFF. The CDR3 DNA follows: TGTGCCAGCAGGGACCCCTCCCTCGGGCAGTTCTTC.